The 17 T cell receptor beta chains below all came from one sample that was sequenced in a study of technical replicates of blood from a handful of donors. TCRdb's copy holds only in-frame clones and misses some; the assay was immunoSEQ multiplex PCR. The data show tens of thousands of clones, about 91% seen once. The sequencing input was T cells isolated from PBMCs. These receptors were obtained from a human donor in good health.

Written as DNA, the CDR3 is TGCAGCGTTGGACGGGTCGACGGTGAGCAGTACTTC. This codes for CSVGRVDGEQYF. The chain couples TRBV29-1 to TRBJ2-7, with D hard to call. From germline, CDR1 is SQVTM and CDR2 ANQGSEA. V gave up 4 bases and J gave up 7 bases, with 14 bases separating them. The CDR3 consists of 12 residues.

The chain has TRBV7-2 and TRBJ2-3; D is ambiguous. Germline V gives CDR1 SGHTA, CDR2 FQGNSA. The CDR3 sequence is 14 residues long. V was cut by 0 bases and J by 1 base, with 5 bases left in between. The CDR3 DNA reads as TGTGCCAGCAGCTTAGCGTATGGCACAGATACGCAGTATTTT. Translation gives CASSLAYGTDTQYF.

The J gene is TRBJ1-4, the V gene TRBV6-5, with D perhaps matching TRBD1 (6 bases). CDR1 is MNHEY and CDR2 is SVGAGI in the germline V gene. This CDR3 has 15 residues. V dropped 0 bases and J dropped 8 bases, with 13 bases sitting between them. The CDR3 DNA sequence: TGTGCCAGCAGTTACTCGGGGGGGCTGGGGGAAAAACTGTTTTTT. It encodes CASSYSGGLGEKLFF.

The V call is TRBV6-1, the J call TRBJ1-5, with TRBD1 identical over 9 bases. This CDR3 comprises 13 residues. Trimming at V came to 8 bases and at J to 6 bases, leaving 5 bases not matched to a gene. The germline CDR1 and CDR2 sequences are MNHNS and SASEGT. CDR3 sequence reads: CASSGDRAQPQHF. The CDR3 DNA is TGTGCCAGCTCGGGGGACAGGGCTCAGCCCCAGCATTTT.

To note about this clone: The sample carries other DNA sequences with the same CDR3. This chain links TRBV5-4 with TRBJ2-7; 8 nucleotides align to TRBD2. The CDR3 consists of 14 residues. Unmatched junction bases numbered 3, after V lost 0 bases and J lost 4 bases. CDR1 is SGHNT and CDR2 is YYREEE in the germline V gene (reference sequence). DNA for the CDR3: TGTGCCAGCAGCTTGGGAACTAGCGGATACGAGCAGTACTTC. It is translated as CASSLGTSGYEQYF.

The chain is built from TRBV4-3 and TRBJ2-7; unclear D gene. The germline gives CDR1 LGHNA, CDR2 YSLEER. This CDR3 is built from 12 residues. With 3 bases removed from V and 4 bases from J, the gap between germline ends came to 7 bases. The CDR3 nucleotides read TGCGCCAGCAGCCATGACTCATACGAGCAGTACTTC. This sequence encodes CASSHDSYEQYF.

This clone has just a few counts. V is TRBV19 and J is TRBJ1-5, with D tentatively TRBD1 (5 bases). The CDR3 loop spans 15 amino acids. In germline, CDR1 is LNHDA, CDR2 SQIVND (reference sequence). Trimming cost V 1 base and J 1 base, with 8 bases left between them. CDR3 coding DNA: TGTGCCAGTAGTATAGGGGGGGTGAGCAATCAGCCCCAGCATTTT. This gives the protein CASSIGGVSNQPQHF.

This clone came up once. The CDR3 here is CASSTGQGRNQPQHF. The CDR3 region has the DNA TGTGCCAGCTCCACAGGACAGGGTCGGAATCAGCCCCAGCATTTT. J is TRBJ1-5 and V is TRBV18; TRBD1 matches 8 bases. Trimming removed 6 bases from V and 4 bases from J; junction bases left unmatched: 8. CDR3 length: 15 amino acids. Looked up from germline, CDR1 is KGHSH and CDR2 is LQKENI.

The chain is built from TRBV12-5 and TRBJ2-7, with 7 nucleotides matching TRBD1. The CDR3 length is 15 residues. The germline V gene encodes CDR1 LGHNT and CDR2 FRNRAP. The trim removed 0 bases at V and 2 bases at J, leaving 4 bases unmatched. CDR3 loop: CASGLVGQGAYEQYF. The CDR3 nucleotides are TGTGCTAGTGGTTTGGTCGGCCAGGGGGCCTACGAGCAGTACTTC.

The rearrangement uses TRBV5-1 and TRBJ2-2; D is ambiguous. The CDR3 loop spans 14 amino acids. From germline, CDR1 is SGHRS and CDR2 YFSETQ. Between the trimmed V and J ends, which lost 1 base and 6 bases, there was a span of 10 bases. CDR3 protein: CASSLPSRSGELFF. DNA for the CDR3: TGCGCCAGCAGCTTGCCCTCTAGGTCCGGGGAGCTGTTTTTT.

The gene calls are TRBV4-3 and TRBJ1-3, with a tentative D call TRBD1 (5 bases). Germline V CDR1 and CDR2: LGHNA, YSLEER. V was cut by 1 base and J by 0 bases, with 7 bases left in between. CDR3 size: 15 residues. The CDR3 DNA reads as TGCGCCAGCAGCCAAGTAGGGGTCTCTGGAAACACCATATATTTT. It yields the protein CASSQVGVSGNTIYF.

The gene calls are TRBV30 and TRBJ1-3; TRBD1 aligns across 8 bases. The ends lost 2 bases at V and 3 bases at J; junction bases unmatched: 12. CDR3 size: 17 residues. Germline CDR1 GTSNPN, CDR2 SVGIG (reference sequence). The CDR3 region is CAWSLPGTGGYGNTIYF. The CDR3 DNA follows: TGTGCCTGGAGTCTACCAGGTACAGGGGGATATGGAAACACCATATATTTT.

The V and J genes are TRBV6-1 and TRBJ1-4, with 8 positions matching TRBD1. This CDR3 is 13 amino acids long. The V segment lost 10 bases and the J segment 16 bases; nucleotides outside the gene matches: 17. The germline V gene has CDR1 MNHNS and CDR2 SASEGT. In DNA, the CDR3 is TGTGCCACCATACATAGGACAGGGACTGTTCCGTTTTTT. This gives the protein CATIHRTGTVPFF.

The chain recombines TRBV28 with TRBJ1-4; weak D call: TRBD1 (5 bases). V was clipped by 3 bases and J by 8 bases, with 16 bases between them. Germline CDR1 is MDHEN and CDR2 is SYDVKM. There are 15 residues in the CDR3. CDR3 DNA sequence: TGTGCCAGCAGTTTCCACGCCAGGGTATGGGAAAAACTGTTTTTT. Its protein is CASSFHARVWEKLFF.

This clone is a singleton in its sample. The genes are TRBV19 and TRBJ1-1; D perhaps matches TRBD1 (5 bases). This CDR3 spans 12 amino acids. The germline V gene encodes CDR1 LNHDA and CDR2 SQIVND (reference sequence). CDR3: CAAGFGGTEAFF. CDR3 DNA: TGTGCTGCAGGTTTTGGGGGGACTGAAGCTTTCTTT.

This chain joins TRBV19 and TRBJ2-7; D is unclear. Trimming pared 7 bases from V and 0 bases from J, leaving 13 bases between. This CDR3 is built from 14 residues. CDR1 and CDR2 from the germline V gene are LNHDA and SQIVND (reference sequence). The CDR3 loop reads CASKSEYGSYEQYF. The CDR3 bases are TGTGCCAGTAAGTCGGAGTACGGCTCCTACGAGCAGTACTTC.

This clone was counted once. The rearrangement uses TRBV7-9 and TRBJ1-1, with 8 bases matching TRBD1. Trimming at V came to 5 bases and at J to 3 bases, leaving 5 bases not matched to a gene. Germline V gives CDR1 SEHNR, CDR2 FQNEAQ (reference sequence). The CDR3 extends over 14 amino acids. CDR3 in DNA: TGTGCCAGCAGCGCACAGGGGGGGTACACTGAAGCTTTCTTT. Encoded protein: CASSAQGGYTEAFF.